The 22 T cell receptor beta chains listed next were all sequenced from one sample in a study of regulatory T cells in long-lasting Graves disease. The time point here: newly diagnosed GD, antithyroid drugs for less than 3 months. With RNA extracted from PBMCs as input, the TCR library was made. CDR3 regions were amplified by Arm-PCR using iRepertoire HTBI primers to build TCR beta libraries. TCRdb re-called the multiplex PCR reads through MiXCR, storing one row per CDR3 protein. The sample lists about 500,000 distinct CDR3 sequences, 12% occurring once. These sequences were also reported in another study, on T cells in Graves' hyperthyroidism and ophthalmopathy.

Source: peripheral blood mononuclear cells (PBMCs), taken at new diagnosis, from a patient treated with antithyroid drugs. These receptors all stem from a woman in her twenties or thirties with Graves disease.

This clonotype was counted many times. This sequence joins TRBV28 and TRBJ2-1, with D maybe TRBD2 (6 bases). Germline V gene sequence: CDR1 MDHEN, CDR2 SYDVKM. Trimming removed 7 bases from V and 5 bases from J, with 15 bases in between. CDR3 length: 14 residues. This CDR3 reads CASKSNSGHNEQFF. In DNA, the CDR3 is TGTGCCAGCAAATCCAATAGCGGACACAATGAGCAGTTCTTC.

This clonotype was seen a few times. The CDR3 sequence is CASSSQLARNTEAFF. CDR3 sequence (DNA): TGTGCCAGCAGCTCGCAGCTGGCGAGGAACACTGAAGCTTTCTTT. V gene TRBV5-5 combines with J gene TRBJ1-1, with D uncertain. V gave up 3 bases and J gave up 1 base, with 13 bases separating them. CDR1 and CDR2 from the germline V gene are SGHKS and YYEKEE (reference sequence). The CDR3 sequence is 15 residues long.

This clonotype was observed a few times. The rearrangement uses TRBV12-3 or TRBV12-4 and TRBJ1-5; D gene unclear. The CDR3 spans 13 residues. V was shortened by 4 bases and J by 5 bases, with 9 bases between the two germline ends. In DNA, the CDR3 is TGTGCCAGCAGTTGGCTGTCCGATCAGCCCCAGCATTTT. This translates into CASSWLSDQPQHF.

This clonotype was seen many times. This chain links TRBV5-1 with TRBJ2-7; D perhaps matches TRBD1 (6 bases). This CDR3 region has 14 residues. V was shortened by 3 bases and J by 0 bases, with 10 bases between the two germline ends. CDR1 is SGHRS, CDR2 YFSETQ, per germline. CDR3 loop: CASSWDMGSYEQYF. The CDR3 DNA is TGCGCCAGCAGCTGGGACATGGGCTCCTACGAGCAGTACTTC.

The rearrangement uses TRBV9 and TRBJ2-1; D is perhaps TRBD2 (5 bases). Trimming cost V 0 bases and J 12 bases, with 16 bases left between them. Germline V gives CDR1 SGDLS, CDR2 YYNGEE. The CDR3 is 14 residues long. CDR3 DNA: TGTGCCAGCAGCGTAGTTGGAGGAGGTCAAGGGCAGTTCTTC. Amino acid sequence: CASSVVGGGQGQFF. Variable domain in full (rest from reference TRBV9 and TRBJ2-1): DSGVTQTPKHLITATGQRVTLRCSPRSGDLSVYWYQQSLDQGLQFLIQYYNGEERAKGNILERFSAQQFPDLHSELNLSSLELGDSALYFCASSVVGGGQGQFFGPGTRLTVL.

This clonotype was seen at least ten times. The V gene is TRBV11-2, the J gene TRBJ2-7, with D perhaps assigned TRBD1 or TRBD2 (6 bases each). This CDR3 region has 15 residues. Looked up from germline, CDR1 is SGHAT and CDR2 is FQNNGV. Trimming pared 2 bases from V and 3 bases from J, leaving 14 bases between. CDR3 amino acids: CASSLRGVYVYEQYF. The CDR3 DNA reads as TGTGCCAGCAGCTTAAGGGGGGTCTACGTCTACGAGCAGTACTTC.

This clonotype turned up a few times. The chain couples TRBV6-1 to TRBJ2-7; possible D gene TRBD1, 6 bases. The V and J ends lost 10 bases and 3 bases respectively, with 13 bases between them. The germline V gene encodes CDR1 MNHNS and CDR2 SASEGT. The CDR3 totals 12 residues. In nucleotides, the CDR3 is TGTGCCATCGATACAGGGAACTACGAGCAGTACTTC. This translates into CAIDTGNYEQYF.

This clonotype was seen ten or more times. The chain uses TRBV2 and TRBJ2-3; 7 bases map to TRBD1. J was trimmed by 6 bases and V by 7 bases; bases with no gene match: 7. This CDR3 is 13 amino acids long. CDR1 SNHLY and CDR2 FYNNEI come from the germline V gene. This chain's CDR3 is CASNPTGADTQYF. CDR3 sequence (DNA): TGTGCCAGCAACCCCACAGGGGCCGATACGCAGTATTTT.

The table lists this clonotype with many counts. The chain recombines TRBV20-1 with TRBJ2-7, with TRBD2 as a possible D gene (5 bases). V shed 1 base and J shed 0 bases, with 16 bases lying between them. This CDR3 region has 16 residues. Germline-derived CDR1 and CDR2 are DFQATT and SNEGSKA (reference sequence). The DNA for the CDR3 is TGCAGTGCTAGAGGCGGGCTAGCCGACTTCTCCTACGAGCAGTACTTC. It codes for CSARGGLADFSYEQYF.

The genes are TRBV10-2 and TRBJ1-5; D is undetermined. The germline V gene encodes CDR1 WSHSY and CDR2 SAAADI. This CDR3 contains 14 residues. V dropped 3 bases and J dropped 4 bases, with 10 bases sitting between them. As DNA, the CDR3 is TGCGCCAGCAGTGAAGGGCGTCCTAATCAGCCCCAGCATTTT. Translated: CASSEGRPNQPQHF.

This clonotype was seen repeatedly, ten times or more. CDR3 DNA sequence: TGTGCCACCTTCACAGGGCCCGAGCAGTACTTC. As protein: CATFTGPEQYF. This chain joins TRBV24-1 and TRBJ2-7; D perhaps matches TRBD1 (6 bases). Between the trimmed V and J ends, which lost 9 bases and 6 bases, there was a span of 11 bases. The CDR3 totals 11 residues. Looked up from germline, CDR1 is KGHDR and CDR2 is SFDVKD.

This chain links TRBV4-1 with TRBJ2-7; D not resolved. The germline V gene has CDR1 MGHRA and CDR2 YSYEKL. This CDR3 region has 14 residues. Trimming removed 1 base from V and 2 bases from J, with 9 bases in between. CDR3 bases: TGCGCCAGCAGCCAAGTACTGGTCACCTACGAGCAGTACTTC. It codes for CASSQVLVTYEQYF.

A remark on this clonotype: A far larger clone differs by one base, so this is likely a read error. This chain connects TRBV2 to TRBJ2-5; 11 bases line up with TRBD2. Germline V gene lookup returns CDR1 SNHLY and CDR2 FYNNEI. With V trimmed by 5 bases and J by 11 bases, 13 bases remained unmatched. CDR3 length equals 15 residues. The CDR3 region is CASSTSGSSYNEQYF. CDR3 DNA: TGTGCCAGCAGTACTAGCGGGAGCTCCTACAATGAGCAGTACTTC.

The sample holds many counts of this clonotype. The chain uses TRBV7-2 and TRBJ1-1; D is uncertain. In germline, CDR1 is SGHTA, CDR2 FQGNSA. This CDR3 spans 13 amino acids. The V and J ends lost 5 bases and 1 base respectively, with 8 bases between them. CDR3 in amino acids: CASSPGRNTEAFF. Written as DNA, the CDR3 is TGTGCCAGCAGCCCCGGGAGGAACACTGAAGCTTTCTTT.

This rearrangement joins TRBV6-2 or TRBV6-3 to TRBJ2-7, with 8 bases identical to TRBD1. Losses at the gene ends were 2 bases for V and 4 bases for J; bases not matched to a gene: 10. The germline V gene encodes CDR1 MNHEY and CDR2 SVGEGT. This CDR3 is built from 16 residues. CDR3: CASSYEPGQGVYEQYF. CDR3 in DNA: TGTGCCAGCAGTTACGAACCCGGACAGGGCGTGTACGAGCAGTACTTC.

As concerns this clonotype: This may be a read error: a much more frequent sequence differs by one nucleotide. V gene TRBV18 combines with J gene TRBJ2-7; D uncertain. V was shortened by 3 bases and J by 9 bases, with 21 bases between the two germline ends. Germline loops: CDR1 KGHSH, CDR2 LQKENI. There are 15 residues in the CDR3. CDR3 coding DNA: TGTGCCAGCTCACCCTGGGCCTCCGGAGATCGACGGCAGTACTTC. Its protein is CASSPWASGDRRQYF. Looking up the rest from reference TRBV18 and TRBJ2-7 gives the full variable domain: NAGVMQNPRHLVRRRGQEARLRCSPMKGHSHVYWYRQLPEEGLKFMVYLQKENIIDESGMPKERFSAEFPKEGPSILRIQQVVRGDSAAYFCASSPWASGDRRQYFGPGTRLTVT.

The sample holds many counts of this clonotype. V usage is TRBV2 and J usage is TRBJ1-5, with D uncertain. V shed 3 bases and J shed 7 bases, with 16 bases lying between them. The germline V gene encodes CDR1 SNHLY and CDR2 FYNNEI. This CDR3 contains 15 residues. In DNA form, the CDR3 reads TGTGCCAGCAGTGAGAATTTGGGGATTCAGCAGCCCCAGCATTTT. Translated, it gives CASSENLGIQQPQHF.

This clonotype was found many times. The gene calls are TRBV29-1 and TRBJ1-1, with 7 bases identical to TRBD1. CDR1 is SQVTM, CDR2 ANQGSEA, per germline. V gave up 6 bases and J gave up 1 base; unmatched junction bases: 8. CDR3 length: 14 amino acids. CDR3 bases: TGCAGCGTGCTCAGGGACAGACAGAACACTGAAGCTTTCTTT. The encoded protein is CSVLRDRQNTEAFF.

This clonotype came up a few times. The chain employs TRBV13 and TRBJ2-3; 7 bases agree with TRBD2. After removal of 3 bases from V and 4 bases from J, the junction contained 7 bases not matched to a gene. Germline lookup yields CDR1 PRHDT and CDR2 FYEKMQ (reference sequence). The CDR3 extends over 15 amino acids. The CDR3 DNA sequence: TGTGCCAGCAGCTTTGGGAAACTAGCGTCAGATACGCAGTATTTT. Translation: CASSFGKLASDTQYF.

In this sample, this clonotype turned up many times. This rearrangement joins TRBV12-3 or TRBV12-4 to TRBJ1-5, with TRBD1 matching 9 bases. After removal of 6 bases from V and 7 bases from J, the junction contained 4 bases not matched to a gene. The CDR3 extends over 13 amino acids. The CDR3 DNA sequence: TGTGCCAGCAGCCTACAGGGGGCCCAGCCCCAGCATTTT. Translated, it gives CASSLQGAQPQHF.

This chain joins TRBV20-1 and TRBJ1-1; D is possibly TRBD1 (6 bases). Trimming stripped 6 bases from V and 3 bases from J, with 14 bases between. CDR1 is DFQATT, CDR2 SNEGSKA, per germline (reference sequence). CDR3 length: 13 residues. In DNA, the CDR3 is TGCAGTGCCCCACGGGGGCCGGACACTGAAGCTTTCTTT. This encodes CSAPRGPDTEAFF.

This clonotype was seen repeatedly, ten times or more. The chain has TRBV5-4 and TRBJ1-1; perhaps TRBD1 as D (6 bases). This CDR3 is built from 14 residues. V was clipped by 3 bases and J by 6 bases, with 15 bases between them. CDR1 and CDR2 (germline): SGHNT, YYREEE (reference sequence). CDR3 DNA sequence: TGTGCCAGCAGCTGGTCGGCAGGGGAGGCTGAAGCTTTCTTT. Translation: CASSWSAGEAEAFF.